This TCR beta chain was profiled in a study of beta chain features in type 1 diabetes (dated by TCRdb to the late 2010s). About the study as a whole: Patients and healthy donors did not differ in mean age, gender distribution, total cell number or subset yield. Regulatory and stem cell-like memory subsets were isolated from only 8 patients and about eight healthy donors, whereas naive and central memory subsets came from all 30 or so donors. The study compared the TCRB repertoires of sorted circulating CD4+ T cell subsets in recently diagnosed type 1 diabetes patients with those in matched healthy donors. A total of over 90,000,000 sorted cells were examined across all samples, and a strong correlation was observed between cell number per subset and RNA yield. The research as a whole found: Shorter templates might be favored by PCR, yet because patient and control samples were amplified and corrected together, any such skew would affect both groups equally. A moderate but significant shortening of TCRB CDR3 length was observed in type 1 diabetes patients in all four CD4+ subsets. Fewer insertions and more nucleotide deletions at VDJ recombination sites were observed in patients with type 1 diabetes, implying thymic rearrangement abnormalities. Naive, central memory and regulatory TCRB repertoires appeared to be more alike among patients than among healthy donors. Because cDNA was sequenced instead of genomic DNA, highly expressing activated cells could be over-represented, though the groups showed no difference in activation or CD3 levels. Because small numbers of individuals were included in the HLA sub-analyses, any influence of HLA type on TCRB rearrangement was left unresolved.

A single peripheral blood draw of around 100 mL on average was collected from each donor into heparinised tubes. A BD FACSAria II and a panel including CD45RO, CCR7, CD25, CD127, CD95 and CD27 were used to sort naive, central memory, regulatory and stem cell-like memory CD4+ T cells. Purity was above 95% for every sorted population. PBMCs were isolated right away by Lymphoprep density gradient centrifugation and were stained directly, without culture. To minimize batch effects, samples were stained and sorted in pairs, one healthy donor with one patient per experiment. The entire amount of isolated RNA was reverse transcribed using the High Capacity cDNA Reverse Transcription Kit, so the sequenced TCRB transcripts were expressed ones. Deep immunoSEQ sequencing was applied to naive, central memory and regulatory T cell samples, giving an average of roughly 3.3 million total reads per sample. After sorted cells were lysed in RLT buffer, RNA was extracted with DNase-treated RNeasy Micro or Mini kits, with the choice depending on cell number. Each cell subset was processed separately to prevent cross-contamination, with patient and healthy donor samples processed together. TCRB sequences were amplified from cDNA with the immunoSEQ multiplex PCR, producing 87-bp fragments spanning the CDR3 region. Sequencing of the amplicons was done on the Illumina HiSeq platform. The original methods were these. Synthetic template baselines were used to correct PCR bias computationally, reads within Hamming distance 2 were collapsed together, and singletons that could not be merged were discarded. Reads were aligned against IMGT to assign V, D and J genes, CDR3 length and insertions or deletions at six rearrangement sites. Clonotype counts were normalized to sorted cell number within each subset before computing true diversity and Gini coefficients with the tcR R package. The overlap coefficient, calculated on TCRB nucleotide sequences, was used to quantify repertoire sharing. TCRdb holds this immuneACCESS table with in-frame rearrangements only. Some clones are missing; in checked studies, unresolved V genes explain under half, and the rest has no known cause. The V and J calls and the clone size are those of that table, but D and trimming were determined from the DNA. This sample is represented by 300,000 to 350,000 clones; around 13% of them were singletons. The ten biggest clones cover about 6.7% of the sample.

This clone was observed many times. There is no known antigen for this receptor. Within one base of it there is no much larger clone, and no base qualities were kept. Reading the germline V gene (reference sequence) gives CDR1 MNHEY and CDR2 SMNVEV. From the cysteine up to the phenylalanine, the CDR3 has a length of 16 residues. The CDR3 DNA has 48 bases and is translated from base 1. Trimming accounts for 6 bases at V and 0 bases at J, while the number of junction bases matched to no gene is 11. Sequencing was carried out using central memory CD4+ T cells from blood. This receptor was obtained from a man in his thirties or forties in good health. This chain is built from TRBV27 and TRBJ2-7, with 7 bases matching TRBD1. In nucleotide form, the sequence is TGTGCCAGCAGACGCAGCCAGACAGGGAACTCCTACGAGCAGTACTTC. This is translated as CASRRSQTGNSYEQYF.